This TCR beta chain was captured in a study of T cell changes during pregnancy in multiple sclerosis. V dropped 4 bases and J dropped 4 bases, with 14 bases sitting between them. This CDR3 contains 14 residues. The germline CDR1 and CDR2 sequences are SGHRS and YFSETQ. TCRdb's table, derived via immunoSEQ multiplex PCR, lists solely in-frame clones and lacks some. The data show about 84,000 clones, 94% seen once. This TCR derives from a female donor with multiple sclerosis, enrolled in a pregnancy study. The V gene is TRBV5-1, the J gene TRBJ1-1, with TRBD1 as a possible D gene (5 bases). Specimen: peripheral blood, collected in the third trimester of pregnancy. The CDR3 protein is CASSPAHGGTEAFF. The CDR3 bases are TGCGCCAGCAGCCCGGCCCACGGGGGCACTGAAGCTTTCTTT.